This section outlines one T cell receptor beta chain sequence together with its context. Sequencing used immunoSEQ multiplex PCR; TCRdb keeps in-frame clones, though not all of them. The table has around 1.1 million clones, 70% to 80% seen once; the top ten hold roughly 0.83%. The sample originates from a study of shared clonotypes between healthy human individuals. Germline CDR1 and CDR2: MNHEY and SMNVEV (reference sequence). This CDR3 has 12 amino acids. With 7 bases removed from V and 8 bases from J, the gap between germline ends came to 12 bases. The chain uses TRBV27 and TRBJ2-1; D may correspond to TRBD1 or TRBD2 (5 bases each). The TCR sequence derives from a man aged 18 to 30 in good health. Some clones in this sample may be carry-over from other donors' samples. Sequencing used memory CD4+ T cells from PBMCs. Sample subset: CD45RA-negative fraction. CDR3 DNA: TGTGCCAGCACGGGGTGGGACCATGAGCAGTTCTTC. Amino acids: CASTGWDHEQFF.